This T cell receptor beta chain was recovered during a study of cytomegalovirus exposure and HLA in healthy donors. The CDR3 runs to 14 residues. With 2 bases removed from V and 8 bases from J, the gap between germline ends came to 14 bases. Germline values: CDR1 SGHRS, CDR2 YFSETQ. It was with 60 Vbeta and 13 Jbeta primers that the PCR ran. Profiling relied on immunoSEQ multiplex PCR, and the TCRdb table lists in-frame clones only, not all of them. Of about 180,000 clones in the sample, 84% were seen once. V and J are TRBV5-1 and TRBJ2-1; D might be TRBD2 (5 bases). Sample: PBMCs. The clonotype comes from a girl aged 2 to 9 in good health and CMV-seropositive. CDR3 region: CASSFRGARDEQFF. In DNA form, the CDR3 reads TGCGCCAGCAGCTTCCGGGGAGCTAGGGATGAGCAGTTCTTC.